These 29 T cell receptor beta chains came from one sample sequenced in a study of T cell responses to AZD1222 COVID-19 vaccine. The data were produced by immunoSEQ multiplex PCR, yet TCRdb's version contains in-frame clones alone and is incomplete. The sample yields about 140,000 clones, approximately 84% seen once. Sequences were derived from peripheral blood, sampled on day 0 of AZD1222 vaccination. The receptors come from an adult in good health.

This clone was seen just once. The rearrangement uses TRBV18 and TRBJ2-3; D possibly corresponds to TRBD2 (6 bases). V was cut by 0 bases and J by 5 bases, with 12 bases left in between. CDR3 length: 15 residues. CDR1 is KGHSH, CDR2 LQKENI, per germline. CDR3 loop: CASSPPNRGGDTQYF. CDR3 DNA sequence: TGTGCCAGCTCACCACCGAATCGGGGAGGAGATACGCAGTATTTT. Complete variable domain (other parts from reference TRBV18 and TRBJ2-3): NAGVMQNPRHLVRRRGQEARLRCSPMKGHSHVYWYRQLPEEGLKFMVYLQKENIIDESGMPKERFSAEFPKEGPSILRIQQVVRGDSAAYFCASSPPNRGGDTQYFGPGTRLTVL.

V usage is TRBV2 and J usage is TRBJ2-5, with D unclear. Germline loops: CDR1 SNHLY, CDR2 FYNNEI. V was cut by 3 bases and J by 1 base, with 12 bases left in between. The CDR3 is 15 residues long. For the CDR3, the DNA is TGTGCCAGCAGTGATAACCTAAACCCCCAAGAGACCCAGTACTTC. It encodes CASSDNLNPQETQYF. Full variable domain (missing parts from reference TRBV2 and TRBJ2-5): EPEVTQTPSHQVTQMGQEVILRCVPISNHLYFYWYRQILGQKVEFLVSFYNNEISEKSEIFDDQFSVERPDGSNFTLKIRSTKLEDSAMYFCASSDNLNPQETQYFGPGTRLLVL.

This clone was recorded only once. V is TRBV5-1 and J is TRBJ2-1, with D maybe TRBD2 (7 bases). CDR3 length equals 17 residues. CDR1 SGHRS and CDR2 YFSETQ come from the germline V gene. Trimming took 0 bases from V and 6 from J, leaving 19 bases between them. The CDR3 loop reads CASSLGSGGLTRNEQFF. The CDR3 DNA is TGCGCCAGCAGCTTGGGTTCGGGGGGCTTGACGCGCAATGAGCAGTTCTTC.

The rearrangement joins TRBV19 to TRBJ1-2; no firm D call. Trimming left V 5 bases short and J 2 bases short, with 21 bases between. Germline lookup yields CDR1 LNHDA and CDR2 SQIVND (reference sequence). The CDR3 is 17 amino acids. The CDR3 DNA follows: TGTGCCAGTAGTGGCGGCCGGAACGAACTAACCAACTATGGCTACACCTTC. This translates into CASSGGRNELTNYGYTF.

CDR3 sequence (DNA): TGTGCCAGCAGCCAAGCCAGGGGGGGCGGGGAGCTGTTTTTT. It is translated as CASSQARGGGELFF. The chain couples TRBV3-1 (or the pseudogene TRBV3-2) to TRBJ2-2; D possibly uses TRBD1 or TRBD2 (7 bases each). The CDR3 loop spans 14 amino acids. Deletions cut 1 base from V and 7 bases from J, with 10 bases between. CDR1 and CDR2 (germline): LGHDT, YNNKEL (reference sequence).

The chain couples TRBV15 to TRBJ2-5; 10 positions match TRBD1. Germline V lookup: CDR1 LNHNV, CDR2 YYDKDF (reference sequence). J was trimmed by 3 bases and V by 4 bases; bases with no gene match: 2. The CDR3 is 14 residues long. This CDR3 is CATSNGQGEETQYF. The CDR3 DNA sequence: TGTGCCACCAGCAACGGACAGGGGGAAGAGACCCAGTACTTC.

This clone was observed a handful of times. This chain joins TRBV5-1 and TRBJ1-1; no clear D. The CDR3 extends over 15 amino acids. Trimming took off 4 bases at V and 0 bases at J, with 13 bases between the two ends. Germline lookup yields CDR1 SGHRS and CDR2 YFSETQ. The CDR3 reads CASSPTLTLNTEAFF. CDR3 DNA sequence: TGCGCCAGCAGCCCCACACTTACCCTGAACACTGAAGCTTTCTTT.

The CDR3 loop is CASRAEGWWYTF. The CDR3, as DNA: TGTGCCAGCAGGGCGGAGGGCTGGTGGTACACCTTC. This chain links TRBV2 with TRBJ1-2; D is uncertain. CDR3 length: 12 residues. CDR1 SNHLY and CDR2 FYNNEI come from the germline V gene. Trimming cost V 6 bases and J 11 bases, with 16 bases left between them.

To note about this clone: This specimen includes other DNA sequences encoding the same CDR3. The V gene is TRBV5-1, the J gene TRBJ1-6, with 7 bases fitting TRBD1. With 0 bases clipped from V and 4 bases from J, the junction kept 1 base outside the gene matches. The germline V gene has CDR1 SGHRS and CDR2 YFSETQ. CDR3 length equals 15 residues. The CDR3 sequence is CASSLGQGYNSPLHF. The CDR3 coding sequence is TGCGCCAGCAGCTTGGGACAGGGTTATAATTCACCCCTCCACTTT.

For this clone: Other DNA sequences from this sample encode an identical CDR3 as well. This chain links TRBV3-1 (or the pseudogene TRBV3-2) with TRBJ2-3, with 8 bases fitting TRBD2. V lost 4 bases to trimming and J lost 2 bases; unmatched junction nucleotides: 5. From germline, CDR1 is LGHDT and CDR2 YNNKEL (reference sequence). The CDR3 is made up of 15 amino acids. The CDR3 is CASSPRGGLTDTQYF. CDR3 sequence (DNA): TGTGCCAGCAGCCCACGGGGGGGACTCACAGATACGCAGTATTTT.

V gene TRBV2 combines with J gene TRBJ1-4, with 11 positions matching TRBD1. CDR3 length: 16 residues. Germline V CDR1 and CDR2: SNHLY, FYNNEI. J gave up 7 bases and V 6 bases, and 10 bases lay outside the gene matches. The CDR3 nucleotides are TGTGCCAGCAGCCTTTATGGGACAGGGGGGGGTGAAAAACTGTTTTTT. Its translation is CASSLYGTGGGEKLFF.

The gene calls are TRBV28 and TRBJ2-3; TRBD2 might be the D (7 bases). The CDR3 is made up of 15 amino acids. From germline, CDR1 is MDHEN and CDR2 SYDVKM. Between the trimmed V and J ends, which lost 6 bases and 4 bases, there was a span of 17 bases. The CDR3, as DNA: TGTGCCAGCAGCTCGGGGGGCCCCCACGCAGATACGCAGTATTTT. Its translation: CASSSGGPHADTQYF.

The genes are TRBV6-1 and TRBJ2-7, with 10 bases lining up with TRBD1. In germline, CDR1 is MNHNS, CDR2 SASEGT. The CDR3 extends over 17 amino acids. The V segment lost 4 bases and the J segment 3 bases; nucleotides outside the gene matches: 12. CDR3 sequence reads: CASSVRTPGQGNYEQYF. The CDR3 coding sequence is TGTGCCAGCAGTGTTAGGACCCCGGGACAGGGGAACTACGAGCAGTACTTC.

The chain has TRBV19 and TRBJ2-1, with TRBD2 as a possible D gene (5 bases). Deletions cut 1 base from V and 4 bases from J, with 17 bases between. The CDR3 is 17 amino acids. Germline V gene sequence: CDR1 LNHDA, CDR2 SQIVND (reference sequence). The CDR3 DNA is TGTGCCAGTAGTATAGGGATCGCGAGGGTCGAATACAATGAGCAGTTCTTC. This sequence encodes CASSIGIARVEYNEQFF.

The chain links TRBV5-1 to TRBJ2-1, with 8 bases identical to TRBD1. Looked up from germline, CDR1 is SGHRS and CDR2 is YFSETQ. The CDR3 spans 14 residues. After removal of 4 bases from V and 6 bases from J, the junction contained 6 bases not matched to a gene. The CDR3 loop reads CASSLQGAGNEQFF. CDR3 DNA sequence: TGCGCCAGCAGCCTCCAGGGGGCGGGCAATGAGCAGTTCTTC.

The rearrangement links TRBV4-2 to TRBJ1-2; D remains ambiguous. This CDR3 comprises 12 residues. In germline, CDR1 is LGHNA, CDR2 YNFKEQ. V was trimmed by 2 bases and J by 3 bases, leaving 4 bases between them. The CDR3 DNA is TGTGCCAGCAGCCAATCTCACTATGGCTACACCTTC. This encodes CASSQSHYGYTF.

The gene calls are TRBV2 and TRBJ1-6, with D possibly matching TRBD1 (5 bases). V was trimmed by 7 bases and J by 6 bases, leaving 16 bases between them. The CDR3 spans 15 residues. From germline, CDR1 is SNHLY and CDR2 FYNNEI. CDR3 nucleotide sequence: TGTGCCAGCACGTTGGAGCGACAGCTTAATTCACCCCTCCACTTT. As protein: CASTLERQLNSPLHF.

This clone was counted once. V gene TRBV6-5 combines with J gene TRBJ1-2, with D possibly matching TRBD1 (6 bases). The CDR3 sequence is 14 residues long. Per the germline V gene, CDR1 is MNHEY and CDR2 is SVGAGI. The germline V and J ends were trimmed by 0 bases and 8 bases, with 13 bases remaining between them. CDR3 sequence (DNA): TGTGCCAGCAGTTACTCCGAAGGGGGGAGAGGCTACACCTTC. Translating it yields CASSYSEGGRGYTF.

The chain has TRBV7-2 and TRBJ1-2; D is uncertain. This CDR3 is built from 14 residues. V lost 0 bases and J lost 4, with 9 bases in between. Germline V lookup: CDR1 SGHTA, CDR2 FQGNSA. In nucleotides, the CDR3 is TGTGCCAGCAGCTTAGCGCCGGTGGGCTATGGCTACACCTTC. As protein: CASSLAPVGYGYTF.

The rearrangement joins TRBV6-2 or TRBV6-3 to TRBJ1-5, with no clear D. Germline loops: CDR1 MNHEY, CDR2 SVGEGT. CDR3 length: 15 residues. Trimming took 2 bases from V and 4 from J, leaving 12 bases between them. In DNA form, the CDR3 reads TGTGCCAGCAGTTACCCCAGTATAGCAAATCAGCCCCAGCATTTT. It specifies CASSYPSIANQPQHF.

The chain recombines TRBV5-6 with TRBJ2-1, with TRBD1 matching over 9 bases. The CDR3 sequence is 16 residues long. Looked up from germline, CDR1 is SGHDT and CDR2 is YYEEEE. The V segment lost 4 bases and the J segment 3 bases; nucleotides outside the gene matches: 8. The DNA for the CDR3 is TGTGCCAGCAGCGCGGACAGGGGAGTGATCTACAATGAGCAGTTCTTC. It encodes CASSADRGVIYNEQFF.

The chain has TRBV20-1 and TRBJ2-1; no clear D. The ends were cut back, 4 bases at V and 4 bases at J, with 2 bases in the middle. Germline V lookup: CDR1 DFQATT, CDR2 SNEGSKA (reference sequence). The CDR3 length is 10 residues. CDR3 in DNA: TGCAGTGCTACATACAATGAGCAGTTCTTC. Protein sequence: CSATYNEQFF.

In this sample, this clone turned up a few times. The V call is TRBV7-9, the J call TRBJ1-2; 8 bases fit TRBD1. V was pared by 5 bases and J by 4 bases, with 3 bases of the junction left unmatched. Germline assignment: CDR1 SEHNR and CDR2 FQNEAQ (reference sequence). CDR3 length: 13 residues. CDR3 region: CASSPGTGYGYTF. In DNA, the CDR3 is TGTGCCAGCAGCCCCGGGACAGGCTATGGCTACACCTTC.

The chain has TRBV28 and TRBJ1-1, with 9 bases aligning to TRBD1. V was pared by 4 bases and J by 1 base, with 7 bases of the junction left unmatched. In germline, CDR1 is MDHEN, CDR2 SYDVKM. CDR3 length: 16 residues. The CDR3 reads CASSSFGTGQNTEAFF. The CDR3 DNA is TGTGCCAGCAGTTCGTTCGGGACAGGGCAGAACACTGAAGCTTTCTTT.

As DNA, the CDR3 is TGTGCCAGCAGTGACCCGGTGACAGGGGAAACAGATACGCAGTATTTT. This codes for CASSDPVTGETDTQYF. The genes are TRBV2 and TRBJ2-3; 8 nucleotides agree with TRBD1. V trimming: 3 bases; J trimming: 3 bases; junction bases outside the gene matches: 8. CDR3 size: 16 residues. Germline V gene sequence: CDR1 SNHLY, CDR2 FYNNEI.

This clone was found a few times. V usage is TRBV10-3 and J usage is TRBJ1-5; D is uncertain. Germline V gene lookup returns CDR1 ENHRY and CDR2 SYGVKD. The V gene lost 3 bases and the J gene lost 3 bases, with 9 bases spanning the gap. The CDR3 loop spans 14 amino acids. For the CDR3, the DNA is TGTGCCATCAGTGACCAGGCGATCAATCAGCCCCAGCATTTT. It yields the protein CAISDQAINQPQHF.

The chain employs TRBV9 and TRBJ1-1; tentatively, D is TRBD1 (5 bases). Trimming shortened V by 0 bases and J by 3 bases, and 15 bases separated the two germline ends. The CDR3 length is 16 residues. CDR1 is SGDLS, CDR2 YYNGEE, per germline. Written as DNA, the CDR3 is TGTGCCAGCAGCGTAGGATTGGGGGATTCGGACACTGAAGCTTTCTTT. Translation: CASSVGLGDSDTEAFF.

V and J are TRBV20-1 and TRBJ1-1, with D possibly TRBD1 on 6 matching bases. Looked up from germline, CDR1 is DFQATT and CDR2 is SNEGSKA (reference sequence). The V gene lost 3 bases and the J gene lost 4 bases, with 18 bases spanning the gap. This CDR3 region has 15 residues. The CDR3 coding sequence is TGCAGTGCTAGTAGGGCAGGGGTGGGGGTCACTGAAGCTTTCTTT. It translates to CSASRAGVGVTEAFF.

The V gene is TRBV15, the J gene TRBJ2-1; D remains ambiguous. Trimming took off 3 bases at V and 8 bases at J, with 14 bases between the two ends. Germline V gives CDR1 LNHNV, CDR2 YYDKDF (reference sequence). The CDR3 spans 14 residues. This CDR3 is CATSSGFPTDEQFF. The CDR3 DNA follows: TGTGCCACCAGCAGTGGGTTCCCTACAGATGAGCAGTTCTTC.